The 18 T cell receptor beta chains listed next were all sequenced from one sample in a study of T cell responses to AZD1222 COVID-19 vaccine. This table comes from immunoSEQ multiplex PCR, and its TCRdb copy is limited to in-frame clones, with some not included. The sample includes about 150,000 clones, roughly 94% seen only once; the top ten take roughly 1.3%. The sequences come from peripheral blood, collected on day 0 of AZD1222 vaccination. Receptor source: an adult in good health.

The chain is built from TRBV5-1 and TRBJ2-1; D is unclear. Trimming pared 0 bases from V and 7 bases from J, leaving 5 bases between. The germline gives CDR1 SGHRS, CDR2 YFSETQ. This CDR3 comprises 12 residues. The CDR3 coding sequence is TGCGCCAGCAGCTTGGGTGCAAATGAGCAGTTCTTC. Protein sequence: CASSLGANEQFF.

The chain joins TRBV11-2 to TRBJ1-1, with D maybe TRBD1 (5 bases). The CDR3 runs to 14 residues. The germline CDR1 and CDR2 sequences are SGHAT and FQNNGV. V lost 5 bases and J lost 2, with 12 bases in between. In DNA form, the CDR3 reads TGTGCCAGCAGCCCAAGGACACCCAACACTGAAGCTTTCTTT. Its protein is CASSPRTPNTEAFF.

The chain couples TRBV18 to TRBJ2-5, with D possibly being TRBD2 (6 bases). Trimming left V 4 bases short and J 4 bases short, with 10 bases between. The CDR3 totals 13 residues. The germline gives CDR1 KGHSH, CDR2 LQKENI. The CDR3, as DNA: TGTGCCAGCTCACAGTACGGGGGAGAGACCCAGTACTTC. Its translation: CASSQYGGETQYF.

The chain is built from TRBV4-1 and TRBJ1-6, with 7 bases aligning to TRBD1. The CDR3 spans 16 residues. The V and J ends lost 0 bases and 8 bases, in that order; junction bases with no gene match: 7. Germline loops: CDR1 MGHRA, CDR2 YSYEKL. The DNA of the CDR3 is TGCGCCAGCAGCCAAGATGCCAGGGGGGTTTATTCACCCCTCCACTTT. Translation gives CASSQDARGVYSPLHF.

The rearrangement links TRBV30 to TRBJ1-5; the match to TRBD1 covers 8 bases. Germline CDR1 reads GTSNPN; CDR2 reads SVGIG (reference sequence). V gave up 2 bases and J gave up 5 bases; unmatched junction bases: 8. The CDR3 has 15 residues. CDR3 sequence: CAWSRGTGPYQPQHF. The DNA of the CDR3 is TGTGCCTGGAGTAGAGGGACAGGACCATATCAGCCCCAGCATTTT.

The rearrangement joins TRBV6-5 to TRBJ2-5; D gene unclear. In germline, CDR1 is MNHEY, CDR2 SVGAGI. This CDR3 spans 12 amino acids. Between the trimmed V and J ends, which lost 6 bases and 5 bases, there was a span of 10 bases. The CDR3 here is CASSGSVETQYF. Written as DNA, the CDR3 is TGTGCCAGCAGCGGGTCGGTGGAGACCCAGTACTTC.

The rearrangement links TRBV12-3 or TRBV12-4 to TRBJ2-1; D ambiguous. V was shortened by 1 base and J by 8 bases, with 6 bases between the two germline ends. The CDR3 covers 12 residues. This CDR3 reads CASSLVSYEQFF. CDR3 nucleotides: TGTGCCAGCAGTTTAGTTAGCTATGAGCAGTTCTTC.

The chain carries TRBV10-2 and TRBJ2-2; the match to TRBD1 covers 8 bases. J gave up 5 bases and V 9 bases, and 5 bases lay outside the gene matches. The germline CDR1 and CDR2 sequences are WSHSY and SAAADI. The CDR3 loop spans 13 amino acids. The CDR3 sequence is CASSQGGTGELFF. CDR3 sequence (DNA): TGCGCCAGTTCACAGGGGGGAACCGGGGAGCTGTTTTTT.

The V call is TRBV6-5, the J call TRBJ2-2, with D unclear. The CDR3 sequence is 16 residues long. V was clipped by 0 bases and J by 7 bases, with 15 bases between them. From germline, CDR1 is MNHEY and CDR2 SVGAGI. The CDR3 nucleotides read TGTGCCAGCAGTTACTCAGTTACGGGTTTCTACGGGGAGCTGTTTTTT. Its translation: CASSYSVTGFYGELFF.

This clone was observed once. CDR3 DNA sequence: TGTGCCAGCAGTTACGCCATACAGGGGAACGGTGGCTACACCTTC. As protein: CASSYAIQGNGGYTF. The rearrangement uses TRBV6-5 and TRBJ1-2; 7 bases agree with TRBD1. V was clipped by 2 bases and J by 7 bases; unmatched bases: 10. CDR1 and CDR2 from the germline V gene are MNHEY and SVGAGI. This CDR3 spans 15 amino acids.

The chain is built from TRBV11-2 and TRBJ1-2, with 8 bases identical to TRBD1. Losses at the gene ends were 5 bases for V and 6 bases for J; bases not matched to a gene: 11. Germline CDR1 SGHAT, CDR2 FQNNGV. The CDR3 is 15 residues long. The CDR3 DNA is TGTGCCAGCAGCCATCAACCGACAGGGGAGAATGGCTACACCTTC. Residues: CASSHQPTGENGYTF.

As to this clone: One end of the junction varies from germline; a read error may be responsible. V gene TRBV7-9 combines with J gene TRBJ2-1; D ambiguous. Germline values: CDR1 SEHNR, CDR2 FQNEAQ (reference sequence). CDR3 length: 14 amino acids. This chain's CDR3 is CASSLASNRLSVIF. CDR3 sequence (DNA): TGTGCCAGCAGCTTAGCGTCGAATAGGTTGTCGGTTATCTTC.

This rearrangement joins TRBV5-4 to TRBJ1-1; a weak D match, TRBD1 (5 bases). CDR1 and CDR2 from the germline V gene are SGHNT and YYREEE (reference sequence). This CDR3 spans 14 amino acids. Trimming shortened V by 4 bases and J by 0 bases, and 10 bases separated the two germline ends. The CDR3 region is CASSPGRLNTEAFF. The CDR3 bases are TGTGCCAGCAGCCCGGGACGGTTGAACACTGAAGCTTTCTTT.

The V and J genes are TRBV27 and TRBJ1-1; D ambiguous. This CDR3 spans 13 amino acids. Per germline, CDR1 MNHEY and CDR2 SMNVEV (reference sequence). The V gene lost 2 bases and the J gene lost 1 base, with 5 bases spanning the gap. The CDR3 is CASSLMENTEAFF. The DNA of the CDR3 is TGTGCCAGCAGTTTAATGGAGAACACTGAAGCTTTCTTT.

The chain recombines TRBV11-1 with TRBJ1-1; TRBD1 matches at 8 bases. The CDR3 runs to 13 residues. The J segment lost 6 bases and the V segment lost 0 bases, leaving 0 bases of the junction unmatched. CDR1 and CDR2 (germline): SGHAT, FQDESV (reference sequence). CDR3 sequence reads: CASSLATGAEAFF. The CDR3 DNA reads TGTGCCAGCAGCTTAGCGACAGGGGCTGAAGCTTTCTTT.

CDR3 loop: CASRGVGTDTQYF. The CDR3 DNA sequence: TGTGCCAGCAGGGGAGTGGGCACAGATACGCAGTATTTT. The rearrangement joins TRBV7-2 to TRBJ2-3; possibly TRBD2 for D (5 bases). Per the germline V gene, CDR1 is SGHTA and CDR2 is FQGNSA. CDR3 size: 13 residues. V was cut by 6 bases and J by 1 base, with 8 bases left in between.

The chain links TRBV25-1 to TRBJ2-5; tentative D call: TRBD2 (6 bases). The germline CDR1 and CDR2 sequences are MGHDK and SYGVNS. V was cut by 0 bases and J by 0 bases, with 11 bases left in between. This CDR3 region has 16 residues. The CDR3 loop reads CASSEYWEDNQETQYF. DNA of the CDR3: TGTGCCAGCAGTGAATACTGGGAGGACAACCAAGAGACCCAGTACTTC.

The chain employs TRBV6-5 and TRBJ1-5; no definite D call. The CDR3 has 14 amino acids. Germline V lookup: CDR1 MNHEY, CDR2 SVGAGI. Trimming cost V 6 bases and J 0 bases, with 9 bases left between them. The CDR3, as DNA: TGTGCCAGCAGCTACCGGTATAGCAATCAGCCCCAGCATTTT. This translates into CASSYRYSNQPQHF.